Each of the 15 T cell receptor beta chains below was sequenced from the same sample in a study of cytomegalovirus exposure and HLA in healthy donors (dated by TCRdb to 2017 to 2019). Receptor libraries were prepared by the immunoSEQ multiplex PCR assay. For the multiplex PCR, a mixture combining 60 forward primers for TCR Vbeta segments and 13 reverse primers for TCR Jbeta segments was used. As stored in TCRdb, this immuneACCESS dataset retains in-frame rearrangements with V and J assigned. A fraction of the clones does not appear; measured against another copy, unresolved V genes explain less than half of the discrepancy, and the remainder lacks a known reason. Recorded for this sample are roughly 100,000 clones; over 60% of them occurred a single time. Together, the top ten hold around 3% of the sample. Source material: PBMCs. These receptors were collected from a male donor in good health and CMV-seropositive.

The CDR3 DNA reads as TGTGCCTGGAGTGCCCCCGAAGAGGGCCGAGATGGCTACACCTTC. This gives the protein CAWSAPEEGRDGYTF. The chain carries TRBV30 and TRBJ1-2; D uncertain. The CDR3 totals 15 residues. Trimming shortened V by 1 base and J by 6 bases, and 18 bases separated the two germline ends. Germline V gives CDR1 GTSNPN, CDR2 SVGIG (reference sequence).

The V call is TRBV6-5, the J call TRBJ1-3; D is ambiguous. Trimming cost V 5 bases and J 7 bases, with 12 bases left between them. Germline V gene lookup returns CDR1 MNHEY and CDR2 SVGAGI. The CDR3 contains 13 residues. The CDR3 here is CASSPSRRNTIYF. The CDR3 nucleotides read TGTGCCAGCAGTCCCAGTCGGCGGAACACCATATATTTT.

The chain employs TRBV7-9 and TRBJ2-5, with TRBD2 matching over 8 bases. Unmatched junction bases numbered 5, after V lost 5 bases and J lost 3 bases. CDR3 length: 14 amino acids. Looked up from germline, CDR1 is SEHNR and CDR2 is FQNEAQ (reference sequence). The CDR3 region is CASSPSGGKETQYF. The CDR3 bases are TGTGCCAGCAGCCCCTCGGGGGGGAAAGAGACCCAGTACTTC.

The J gene is TRBJ2-3, the V gene TRBV4-1, with 7 positions matching TRBD1. Germline V CDR1 and CDR2: MGHRA, YSYEKL. CDR3 length: 15 residues. V lost 3 bases and J lost 1; bases outside the gene matches: 4. The CDR3 region has the DNA TGCGCCAGCAGCCAGACAGGGAGAGGCACAGATACGCAGTATTTT. Its protein product is CASSQTGRGTDTQYF.

The rearrangement uses TRBV5-1 and TRBJ2-2, with 11 nucleotides matching TRBD1. With V trimmed by 4 bases and J by 9 bases, 5 bases remained unmatched. Germline CDR1 reads SGHRS; CDR2 reads YFSETQ. The CDR3 length is 14 residues. The CDR3 sequence is CASSTGQGARELFF. CDR3 nucleotide sequence: TGCGCCAGCAGCACCGGACAGGGGGCAAGGGAGCTGTTTTTT.

The chain carries TRBV2 and TRBJ2-6; D unclear. The V end was cut by 7 bases, the J end by 0 bases, with 7 bases between. CDR1 and CDR2 (germline): SNHLY, FYNNEI. This CDR3 contains 14 residues. The CDR3: CASTDISGANVLTF. The CDR3 DNA follows: TGTGCCAGCACTGACATCTCTGGGGCCAACGTCCTGACTTTC. Filled out from reference TRBV2 and TRBJ2-6, the complete variable domain reads EPEVTQTPSHQVTQMGQEVILRCVPISNHLYFYWYRQILGQKVEFLVSFYNNEISEKSEIFDDQFSVERPDGSNFTLKIRSTKLEDSAMYFCASTDISGANVLTFGAGSRLTVL.

The rearrangement links TRBV5-1 to TRBJ2-3; weak D call: TRBD2 (7 bases). The V gene's germline CDR1 is SGHRS and CDR2 YFSETQ. With 6 bases removed from V and 1 base from J, the gap between germline ends came to 21 bases. CDR3 length: 17 residues. The CDR3 region has the DNA TGCGCCAGCACAGTAGGGGTTCTCGGGGGGCGCACAGATACGCAGTATTTT. Its translation is CASTVGVLGGRTDTQYF.

V and J are TRBV5-8 and TRBJ2-1, with 9 bases that match TRBD2. CDR1 is SGHTS, CDR2 YDEGEE, per germline. The CDR3 has 15 amino acids. V trimming: 1 base; J trimming: 8 bases; junction bases outside the gene matches: 7. The CDR3 DNA reads as TGTGCCAGCAGCTTGCGGCGGGGGGGTACAGATGAGCAGTTCTTC. Translation gives CASSLRRGGTDEQFF.

The chain employs TRBV6-5 and TRBJ1-5; 10 bases match TRBD1. The CDR3 totals 15 residues. After removal of 6 bases from V and 5 bases from J, the junction contained 7 bases not matched to a gene. Germline values: CDR1 MNHEY, CDR2 SVGAGI. The CDR3 sequence is CASSLAGTGDQPQHF. The DNA of the CDR3 is TGTGCCAGCAGCTTGGCCGGGACAGGGGATCAGCCCCAGCATTTT.

The chain is built from TRBV4-3 and TRBJ2-1; the match to TRBD2 covers 8 bases. V gave up 2 bases and J gave up 4 bases; unmatched junction bases: 4. The CDR3 is made up of 15 amino acids. CDR1 is LGHNA and CDR2 is YSLEER in the germline V gene. DNA of the CDR3: TGCGCCAGCAGCCAAAGTGGCGGGGGGTACAATGAGCAGTTCTTC. This translates into CASSQSGGGYNEQFF.

This chain uses TRBV30 with TRBJ2-5; possible D gene TRBD2, 7 bases. Germline CDR1 is GTSNPN and CDR2 is SVGIG (reference sequence). The ends were cut back, 0 bases at V and 5 bases at J, with 16 bases in the middle. This CDR3 comprises 15 residues. As DNA, the CDR3 is TGTGCCTGGAGTGTACTACGGGGGGCCGGGGAGACCCAGTACTTC. Its translation is CAWSVLRGAGETQYF.

This chain uses TRBV27 with TRBJ1-5, with D perhaps TRBD1 (6 bases). This CDR3 has 14 residues. V lost 5 bases, J lost 9 bases, and 17 bases lay in between. CDR1 and CDR2 (germline): MNHEY, SMNVEV (reference sequence). DNA for the CDR3: TGTGCCAGCAGTCCGTCTGGGGGCCTCAGGCCCCAGCATTTT. This sequence encodes CASSPSGGLRPQHF.

The gene calls are TRBV20-1 and TRBJ1-2, with a possible D match to TRBD1 (6 bases). The V gene's germline CDR1 is DFQATT and CDR2 SNEGSKA (reference sequence). This CDR3 region has 10 residues. CDR3 DNA: TGCAGCGCCAGGGGCTATGGCTACACCTTC. Its translation: CSARGYGYTF.

The chain has TRBV15 and TRBJ1-5; TRBD1 aligns across 11 bases. The J segment lost 3 bases and the V segment lost 0 bases, leaving 4 bases of the junction unmatched. CDR3 size: 17 residues. Germline V gene sequence: CDR1 LNHNV, CDR2 YYDKDF (reference sequence). The CDR3 loop reads CATSRERTGGLNQPQHF. The CDR3 DNA sequence: TGTGCCACCAGCAGAGAGCGGACAGGGGGCCTCAATCAGCCCCAGCATTTT. Variable domain in full (rest from reference TRBV15 and TRBJ1-5): DAMVIQNPRYQVTQFGKPVTLSCSQTLNHNVMYWYQQKSSQAPKLLFHYYDKDFNNEADTPDNFQSRRPNTSFCFLDIRSPGLGDTAMYLCATSRERTGGLNQPQHFGDGTRLSIL.

The rearrangement uses TRBV2 and TRBJ1-6; 8 bases align to TRBD1. Germline V lookup: CDR1 SNHLY, CDR2 FYNNEI. This CDR3 has 15 amino acids. After removal of 5 bases from V and 8 bases from J, the junction contained 8 bases not matched to a gene. The CDR3 spells CASSWIGQGDSPLHF. DNA of the CDR3: TGTGCCAGCAGTTGGATTGGACAGGGAGATTCACCCCTCCACTTT.